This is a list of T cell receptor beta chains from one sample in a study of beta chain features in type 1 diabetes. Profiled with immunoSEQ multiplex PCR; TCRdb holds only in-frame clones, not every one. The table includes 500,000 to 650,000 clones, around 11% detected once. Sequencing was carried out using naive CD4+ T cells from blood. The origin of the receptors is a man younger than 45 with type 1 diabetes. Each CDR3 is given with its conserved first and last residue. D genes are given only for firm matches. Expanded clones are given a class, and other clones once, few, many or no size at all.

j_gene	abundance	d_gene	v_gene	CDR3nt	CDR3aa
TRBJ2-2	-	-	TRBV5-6	TGTGCCAGCAGCCCGGCCAGAACGGGAACCGGGGAGCTGTTTTTT	CASSPARTGTGELFF
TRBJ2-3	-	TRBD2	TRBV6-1	TGTGCCAGCAGTGGAGGACTAGCGTTAGATACGCAGTATTTT	CASSGGLALDTQYF
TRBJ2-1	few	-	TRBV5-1	TGCGCCAGCAGTCCTGTAGTCGAAAATGAGCAGTTCTTC	CASSPVVENEQFF
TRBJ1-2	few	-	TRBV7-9	TGTGCCAGCAGCCTCCAGGAAGGGGGCTACACCTTC	CASSLQEGGYTF
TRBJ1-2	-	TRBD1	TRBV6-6	TGTGCCAGCAGGGACAGGGAAAACTATGGCTACACCTTC	CASRDRENYGYTF
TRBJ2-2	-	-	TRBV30	TGTGCCTGGAGTAGGGTAGCGGTAGGCACCGGGGAGCTGTTTTTT	CAWSRVAVGTGELFF
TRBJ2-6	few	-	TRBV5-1	TGCGCCACCAGCCCGACGGGGACAACGAGCTCTGGGGCCAACGTCCTGACTTTC	CATSPTGTTSSGANVLTF
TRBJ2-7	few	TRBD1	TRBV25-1	TGTGCCAGCAGTGAATCCCGGACAGGGGGCACGTCGGCCTACGAGCAGTACTTC	CASSESRTGGTSAYEQYF
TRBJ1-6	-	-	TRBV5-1	TGCGCCAGCCGCCCTGGCACAATATTTTCACCCCTCCACTTT	CASRPGTIFSPLHF
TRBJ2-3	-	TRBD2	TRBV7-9	TGTGCCAGCAGCTTAGACCTAGCGGGGCACACAGATACGCAGTATTTT	CASSLDLAGHTDTQYF